This T cell receptor beta chain was documented in a study of beta chain features in type 1 diabetes. Looked up from germline, CDR1 is SGHRS and CDR2 is YFSETQ. V was shortened by 1 base and J by 2 bases, with 13 bases between the two germline ends. CDR3 size: 16 residues. Per donor, one heparinised blood draw averaged roughly 110 mL. Every isolated RNA sample was fully reverse transcribed, so sequencing captured expressed TCRB transcripts. Some clones are missing from TCRdb's copy, which holds only in-frame ones; the method was immunoSEQ multiplex PCR. The sample holds under 400,000 clones; 13% to 15% are singletons and the top ten take under 8.5%. This clone has just a few counts. No antigen is known for it. Overall study results and limits: Compared with healthy donors, patients appeared to share more similar naive, central memory and regulatory TCRB repertoires. Moderate yet significant TCRB CDR3 shortening was seen in Type 1 diabetes patients in all four CD4+ subsets. Diminished insertions and augmented deletions at VDJ junctions characterized type 1 diabetes patients.

The sample comprised central memory CD4+ T cells from blood. The J gene is TRBJ2-4, the V gene TRBV5-1; a weak D match, TRBD2 (6 bases). The clonotype was recovered from a man aged 25-45 years in good health. Here the CDR3 DNA reads TGCGCCAGCAGCTTGCAGGGAGGCGGCTCCAAAAACATTCAGTACTTC. Its protein is CASSLQGGGSKNIQYF.